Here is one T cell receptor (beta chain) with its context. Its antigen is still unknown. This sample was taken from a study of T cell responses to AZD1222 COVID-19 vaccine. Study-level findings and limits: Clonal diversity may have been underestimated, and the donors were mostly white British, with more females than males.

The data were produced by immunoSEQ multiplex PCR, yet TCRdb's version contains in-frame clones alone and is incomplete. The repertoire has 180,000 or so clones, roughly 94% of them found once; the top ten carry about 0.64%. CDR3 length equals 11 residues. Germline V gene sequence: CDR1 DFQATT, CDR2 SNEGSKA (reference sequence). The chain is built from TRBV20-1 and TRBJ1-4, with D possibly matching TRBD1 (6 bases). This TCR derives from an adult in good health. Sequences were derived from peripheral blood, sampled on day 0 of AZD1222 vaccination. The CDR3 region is CRAGGPDKLFF. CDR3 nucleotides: TGCAGGGCCGGGGGCCCTGACAAACTGTTTTTT.